The present T cell receptor beta chain was sequenced within a study of cytotoxic CD8 clonotypes in ibrutinib-treated CLL. Findings and limits, study-wide: Once treatment began, public clonotypes, which were uncommon, contracted or stayed stable.

V was trimmed by 8 bases and J by 2 bases, leaving 16 bases between them. The CDR3 runs 14 residues. Germline CDR1 reads SGHAT; CDR2 reads FQNNGV. Data came from immunoSEQ multiplex PCR; TCRdb stores just in-frame clones and leaves some out. The table shows a few hundred thousand clones, with roughly 79% occurring only once. A word on this clone: What it binds is not known.

This sample comprised PBMCs, obtained before ibrutinib treatment. This chain joins TRBV11-2 and TRBJ2-7, with a possible D match to TRBD1 (5 bases). This sequence originates from a human donor with chronic lymphocytic leukemia. The CDR3 protein is CASRGPGRTYEQYF. DNA of the CDR3: TGTGCCAGCCGTGGGCCAGGGCGAACCTACGAGCAGTACTTC. The entire variable domain, with the rest obtained from reference TRBV11-2 and TRBJ2-7, is as follows: EAGVAQSPRYKIIEKRQSVAFWCNPISGHATLYWYQQILGQGPKLLIQFQNNGVVDDSQLPKDRFSAERLKGVDSTLKIQPAKLEDSAVYLCASRGPGRTYEQYFGPGTRLTVT.